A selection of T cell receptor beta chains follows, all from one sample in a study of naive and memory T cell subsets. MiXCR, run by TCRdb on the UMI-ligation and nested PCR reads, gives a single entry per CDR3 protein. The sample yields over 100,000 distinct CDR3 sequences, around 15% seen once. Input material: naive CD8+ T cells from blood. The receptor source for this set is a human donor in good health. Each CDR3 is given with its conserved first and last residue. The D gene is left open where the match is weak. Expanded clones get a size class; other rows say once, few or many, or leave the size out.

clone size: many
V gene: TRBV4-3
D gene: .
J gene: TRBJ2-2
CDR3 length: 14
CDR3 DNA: TGCGCCAGCAGCCAAGACCCAGGGTCCGGGGAGCTGTTTTTT
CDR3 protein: CASSQDPGSGELFF

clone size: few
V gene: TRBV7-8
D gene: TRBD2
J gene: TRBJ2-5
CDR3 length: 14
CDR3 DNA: TGTGCCAGCAAGGGCGGGAGGGTCCAAGAGACCCAGTACTTC
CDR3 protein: CASKGGRVQETQYF

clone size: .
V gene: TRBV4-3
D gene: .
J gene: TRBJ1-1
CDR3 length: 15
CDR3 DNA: TGCGCCAGCAGCCGTTGGACCGCCCCGAACACTGAAGCTTTCTTT
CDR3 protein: CASSRWTAPNTEAFF

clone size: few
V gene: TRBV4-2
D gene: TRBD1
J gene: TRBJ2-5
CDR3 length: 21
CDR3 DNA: TGTGCCAGCAGCCTCCATCTCCCCCCTCCCAGCCCAGACAGGGGAGAAGAGACCCAGTACTTC
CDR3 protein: CASSLHLPPPSPDRGEETQYF

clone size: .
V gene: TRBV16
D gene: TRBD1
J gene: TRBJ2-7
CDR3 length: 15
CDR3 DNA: TGTGCCAGCAGCCAGGGCAGGACAGGGCTTTACGAGCAGTACTTC
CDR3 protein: CASSQGRTGLYEQYF

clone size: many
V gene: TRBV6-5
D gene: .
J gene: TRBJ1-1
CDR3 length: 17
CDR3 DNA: TGTGCCAGCAGTTACAAGATCCGGGATTATACGAACACTGAAGCTTTCTTT
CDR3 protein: CASSYKIRDYTNTEAFF

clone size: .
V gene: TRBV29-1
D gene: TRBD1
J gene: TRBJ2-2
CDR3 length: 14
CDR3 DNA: TGCAGCGTTGAGACCGGGACAGGCACCGGGGAGCTGTTTTTT
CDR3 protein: CSVETGTGTGELFF

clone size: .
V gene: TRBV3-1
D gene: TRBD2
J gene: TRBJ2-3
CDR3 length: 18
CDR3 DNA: TGTGCCAGCAGCCACGACCTTATTTTGCGGGAGATAACAGATACGCAGTATTTT
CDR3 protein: CASSHDLILREITDTQYF

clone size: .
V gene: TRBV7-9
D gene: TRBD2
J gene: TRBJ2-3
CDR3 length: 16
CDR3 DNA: TGTGCCAGCAGCCTTGGACTAGCGGAAAGCACAGATACGCAGTATTTT
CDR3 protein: CASSLGLAESTDTQYF

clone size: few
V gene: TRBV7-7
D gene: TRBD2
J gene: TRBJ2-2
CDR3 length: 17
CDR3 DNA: TGTGCCAGCAGCTCGGGACTAGCGGGGGGAAACACCGGGGAGCTGTTTTTT
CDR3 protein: CASSSGLAGGNTGELFF

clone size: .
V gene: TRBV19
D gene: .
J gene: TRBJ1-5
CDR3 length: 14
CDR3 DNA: TGTGCCAGTACAGGGGAAGTCCCCAATCAGCCCCAGCATTTT
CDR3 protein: CASTGEVPNQPQHF

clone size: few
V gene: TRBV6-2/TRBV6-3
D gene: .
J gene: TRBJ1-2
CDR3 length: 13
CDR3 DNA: TGTGCCAGCGGCAGCGGGGCGGCAGATGGCTACACCTTC
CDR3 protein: CASGSGAADGYTF

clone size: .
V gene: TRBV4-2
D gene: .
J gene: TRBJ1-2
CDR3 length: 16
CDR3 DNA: TGTGCCAGCAGCCACGGGACCCCATCAGTGGGCTATGGCTACACCTTC
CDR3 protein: CASSHGTPSVGYGYTF

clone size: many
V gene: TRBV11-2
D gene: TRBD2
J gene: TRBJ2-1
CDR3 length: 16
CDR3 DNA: TGTGCCAGCAGCTTAGATCCTAGCGGGAGCGGGTATGAGCAGTTCTTC
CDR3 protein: CASSLDPSGSGYEQFF

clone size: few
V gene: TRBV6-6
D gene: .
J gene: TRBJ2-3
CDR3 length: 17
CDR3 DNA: TGTGCCAGCAGAACAACCCGCCCGGGAACCAGCACAGATACGCAGTATTTT
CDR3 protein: CASRTTRPGTSTDTQYF

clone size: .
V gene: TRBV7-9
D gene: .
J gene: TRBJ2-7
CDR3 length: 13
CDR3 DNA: TGTGCCAGCATCCGGGGGTCGGATTACGAGCAGTACTTC
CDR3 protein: CASIRGSDYEQYF

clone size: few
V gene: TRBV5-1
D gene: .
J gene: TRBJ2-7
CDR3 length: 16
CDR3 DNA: TGCGCCAGCAGCTACCTAGGGGAGTCGGGGTCCTACGAGCAGTACTTC
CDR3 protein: CASSYLGESGSYEQYF

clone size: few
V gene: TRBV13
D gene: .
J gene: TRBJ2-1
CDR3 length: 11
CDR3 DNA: TGTGCCAGCAGCAACTACAATGAGCAGTTCTTC
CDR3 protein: CASSNYNEQFF

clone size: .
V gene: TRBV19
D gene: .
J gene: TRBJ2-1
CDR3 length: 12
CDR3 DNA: TGTGCCAGTAGTAGAGATTTAGCTGAGCAGTTCTTC
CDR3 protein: CASSRDLAEQFF

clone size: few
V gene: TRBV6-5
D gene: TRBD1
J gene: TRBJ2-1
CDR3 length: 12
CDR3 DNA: TGTGCCAGCAGAGGGACAGTCAATGAGCAGTTCTTC
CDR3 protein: CASRGTVNEQFF

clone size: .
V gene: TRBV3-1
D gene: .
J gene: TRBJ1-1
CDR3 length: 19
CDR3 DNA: TGTGCCAGCAGCCAAAGACACCGTAGGGAGTGGGAGGTGAACACTGAAGCTTTCTTT
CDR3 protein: CASSQRHRREWEVNTEAFF

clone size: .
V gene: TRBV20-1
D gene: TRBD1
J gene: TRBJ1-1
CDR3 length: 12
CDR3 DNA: TGCAGTGCTACCACAGGGGGCACTGAAGCTTTCTTT
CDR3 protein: CSATTGGTEAFF

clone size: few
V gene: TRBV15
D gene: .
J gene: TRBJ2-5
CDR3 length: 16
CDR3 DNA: TGTGCCACCAGCAGAGGGGACTGGGGACAGAGGGAGGCCCAGTACTTC
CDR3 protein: CATSRGDWGQREAQYF

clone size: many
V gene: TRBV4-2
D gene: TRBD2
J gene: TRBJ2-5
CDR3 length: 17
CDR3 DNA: TGTGCCAGCAGCCAAGAGGTGCTAGCGGGACCACAAGAGACCCAGTACTTC
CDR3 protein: CASSQEVLAGPQETQYF

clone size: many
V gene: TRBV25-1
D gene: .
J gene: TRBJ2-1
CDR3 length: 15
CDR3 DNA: TGTGCCAGCAGTGAATACGACGGACCGTACAATGAGCAGTTCTTC
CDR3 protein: CASSEYDGPYNEQFF

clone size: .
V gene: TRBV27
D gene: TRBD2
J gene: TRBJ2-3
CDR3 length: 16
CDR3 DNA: TGTGCCAGCAGCCCCCACCCGGGACTAGCGCGGGTTCCGCAGTATTTT
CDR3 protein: CASSPHPGLARVPQYF

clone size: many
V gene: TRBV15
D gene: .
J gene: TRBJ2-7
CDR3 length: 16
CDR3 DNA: TGTGCCACCAGCAGAGATGACGGATCATCCCCTTACGAGCAGTACTTC
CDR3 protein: CATSRDDGSSPYEQYF

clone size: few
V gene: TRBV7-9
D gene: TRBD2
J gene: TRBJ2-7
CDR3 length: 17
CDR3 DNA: TGTGCCAGCAGCGACCCGATAGCGGGAGGACCGACCTACGAGCAGTACTTC
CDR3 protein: CASSDPIAGGPTYEQYF

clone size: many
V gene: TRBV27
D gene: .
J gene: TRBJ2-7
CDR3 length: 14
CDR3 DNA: TGTGCCAGCAGTTCCGGACGTCGATACTACGAGCAGTACTTC
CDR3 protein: CASSSGRRYYEQYF

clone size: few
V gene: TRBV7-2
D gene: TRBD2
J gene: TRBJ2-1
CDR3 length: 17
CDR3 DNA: TGTGCCAGCAGCCTCCGGACTAGCGGGAGTGGTTACAATGAGCAGTTCTTC
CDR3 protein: CASSLRTSGSGYNEQFF

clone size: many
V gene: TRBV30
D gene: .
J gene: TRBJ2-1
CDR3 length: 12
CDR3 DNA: TGTGCCTGGAGTGTGGAGTTACTAGTTAAGTTCTTC
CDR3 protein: CAWSVELLVKFF

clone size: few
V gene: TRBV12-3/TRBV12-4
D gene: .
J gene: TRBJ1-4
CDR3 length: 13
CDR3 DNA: TGTGCCAGCAGTGGGCCTTTTAGTGAAAAACTGTTTTTT
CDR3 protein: CASSGPFSEKLFF

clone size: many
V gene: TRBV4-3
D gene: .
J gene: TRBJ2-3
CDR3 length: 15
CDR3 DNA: TGCGCCAGCAGCCTTACGGCCACCGAGCCAGATACGCAGTATTTT
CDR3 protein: CASSLTATEPDTQYF

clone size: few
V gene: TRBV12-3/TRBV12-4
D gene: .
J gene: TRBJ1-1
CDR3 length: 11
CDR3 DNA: TGTGCCAGCAGAAAAGAAACTGAAGCTTTCTTT
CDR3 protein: CASRKETEAFF

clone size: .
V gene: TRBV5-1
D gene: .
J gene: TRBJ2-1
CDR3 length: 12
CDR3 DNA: TGCGCCAGCAGCCGAGGGACGGATGAGCAGTTCTTC
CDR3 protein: CASSRGTDEQFF

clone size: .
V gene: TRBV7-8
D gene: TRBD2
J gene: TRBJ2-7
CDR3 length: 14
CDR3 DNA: TGTGCCAGCAGCCCCCGGGGGGGCATGGTCGAGCAGTACTTC
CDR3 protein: CASSPRGGMVEQYF

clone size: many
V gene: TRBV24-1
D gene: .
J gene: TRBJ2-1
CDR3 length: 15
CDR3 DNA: TGTGCCACCAGTGACCCTGGGGACATGGGGAATGAGCAGTTCTTC
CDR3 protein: CATSDPGDMGNEQFF

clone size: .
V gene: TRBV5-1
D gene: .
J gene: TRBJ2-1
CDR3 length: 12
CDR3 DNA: TGCGCCAGCAGCATCAGGCCCGATGAGCAGTTCTTC
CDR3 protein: CASSIRPDEQFF

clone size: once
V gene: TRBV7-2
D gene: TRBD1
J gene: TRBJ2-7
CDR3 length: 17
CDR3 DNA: TGTGCCAGCAGCCGTCGCCCGGGACAGGGCCCCTCCTACGAGCAGTACTTC
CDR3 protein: CASSRRPGQGPSYEQYF

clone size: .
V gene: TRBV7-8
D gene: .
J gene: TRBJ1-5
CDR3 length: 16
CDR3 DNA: TGTGCCAGCAGCTTATCAGGGGTCATGGCCAATCAGCCCCAGCATTTT
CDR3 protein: CASSLSGVMANQPQHF

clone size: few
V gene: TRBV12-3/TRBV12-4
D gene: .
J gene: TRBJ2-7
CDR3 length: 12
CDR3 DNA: TGTGCCAGCAGTCTATCTACCCTCGAGCAGTACTTC
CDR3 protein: CASSLSTLEQYF

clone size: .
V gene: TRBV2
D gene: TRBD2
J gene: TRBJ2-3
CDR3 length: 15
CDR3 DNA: TGTGCCAGCAGAGAACTAGCGGGGTTCACAGATACGCAGTATTTT
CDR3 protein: CASRELAGFTDTQYF

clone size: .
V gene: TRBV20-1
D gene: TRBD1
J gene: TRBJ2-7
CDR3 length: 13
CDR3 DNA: TGCAGTGCCCAGGACAGGGAGTCCTACGAGCAGTACTTC
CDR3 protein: CSAQDRESYEQYF

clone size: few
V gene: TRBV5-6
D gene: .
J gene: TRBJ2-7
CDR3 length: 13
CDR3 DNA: TGTGCCAGCAGCGATGTGACGGTCTTCGAGCAGTACTTC
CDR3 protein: CASSDVTVFEQYF

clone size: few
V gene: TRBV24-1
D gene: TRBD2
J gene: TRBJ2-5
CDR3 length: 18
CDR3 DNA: TGTGCCACCAGTGATTTTACTAGCGGGAGTTTGGTGGGCGAGACCCAGTACTTC
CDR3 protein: CATSDFTSGSLVGETQYF

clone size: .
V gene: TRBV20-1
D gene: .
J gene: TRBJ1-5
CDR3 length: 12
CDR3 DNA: TGCAGTGCTAGAGATCGGCGGCAGCCCCAGCATTTT
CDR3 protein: CSARDRRQPQHF

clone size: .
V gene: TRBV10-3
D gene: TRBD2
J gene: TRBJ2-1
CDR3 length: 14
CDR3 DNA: TGTGCCATCAGTGTGAGCGGGGGGAGCGGTGAGCAGTTCTTC
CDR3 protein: CAISVSGGSGEQFF

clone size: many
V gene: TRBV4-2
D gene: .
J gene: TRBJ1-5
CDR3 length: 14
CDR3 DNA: TGTGCCAGCAGCCAGCTAAGGGCTGATCAGCCCCAGCATTTT
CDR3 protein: CASSQLRADQPQHF

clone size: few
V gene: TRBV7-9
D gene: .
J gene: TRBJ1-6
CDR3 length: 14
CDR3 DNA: TGTGCCAGCAGCTTATCTAGGGGGAATTCACCCCTCCACTTT
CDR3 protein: CASSLSRGNSPLHF

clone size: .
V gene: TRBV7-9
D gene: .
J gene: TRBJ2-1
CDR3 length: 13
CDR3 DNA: TGTGCCAGCAGCTTAAGGCAGCTCGATGAGCAGTTCTTC
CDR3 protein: CASSLRQLDEQFF

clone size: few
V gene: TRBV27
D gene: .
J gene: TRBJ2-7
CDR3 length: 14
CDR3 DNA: TGTGCCAGCAGTTCAGGACATGACTTACGAGTGCAGTACTTC
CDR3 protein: CASSSGHDLRVQYF

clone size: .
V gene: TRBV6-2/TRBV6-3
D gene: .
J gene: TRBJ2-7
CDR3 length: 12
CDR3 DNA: TGTGCCAGCAGTTTCGGAAACTACGAGCAGTACTTC
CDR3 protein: CASSFGNYEQYF

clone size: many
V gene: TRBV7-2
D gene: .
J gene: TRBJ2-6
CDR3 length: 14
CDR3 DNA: TGTGCCAGCAGCCCACTCTCTGGGGCCAACGTCCTGACTTTC
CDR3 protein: CASSPLSGANVLTF

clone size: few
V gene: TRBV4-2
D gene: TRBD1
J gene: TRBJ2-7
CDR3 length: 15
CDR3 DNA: TGTGCCAGCAGCACACCGGGACAGGGCTCCTACGAGCAGTACTTC
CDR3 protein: CASSTPGQGSYEQYF